This TCR beta chain is from a study of cytomegalovirus exposure and HLA in healthy donors. The primer mix had 60 Vbeta and 13 Jbeta primers. The repertoire was sequenced with immunoSEQ multiplex PCR; TCRdb's copy has only in-frame clones and lacks some. The table has approximately 100,000 clones, around two thirds seen once. Study-wide results and caveats: In vitro experiments confirmed that a few CMV-associated chains were specific for CMV antigens. The authors excluded some V segments, including TRBV6-2 and TRBV6-3, as indistinguishable. It was reportedly the case that the classifier diagnosed cytomegalovirus status with high specificity and sensitivity.

A word on this clone: Its antigen is unknown.

In germline, CDR1 is MGHRA, CDR2 YSYEKL. The CDR3 runs 14 residues. Trimming removed 3 bases from V and 4 bases from J; junction bases left unmatched: 1. The specimen was PBMCs. This chain joins TRBV4-1 and TRBJ2-1; TRBD2 aligns across 9 bases. The receptor comes from a woman between 50 and 59 years old in good health and CMV-seronegative. The CDR3 DNA reads TGCGCCAGCAGCCATAGCGGGAGTTACAATGAGCAGTTCTTC. This sequence encodes CASSHSGSYNEQFF.